The 7 T cell receptor beta chains listed next were all sequenced from one sample in a study of T cells in Graves' hyperthyroidism and ophthalmopathy. RNA transcripts yielded amplified TCR beta CDR3 regions. The TCR CDR3 first-round RT-PCR relied on the HTBI primer set. TCRdb reprocessed the multiplex PCR reads with MiXCR, giving one entry per CDR3 protein. Of 250,000 to 300,000 distinct CDR3 sequences in the sample, 10% to 15% were seen once. The source material was blood. The origin of the receptors is a woman aged 25 to 45 with Graves' hyperthyroidism that later progressed to Graves' ophthalmopathy.

This clonotype has a count of ten or more. DNA of the CDR3: TGTGCCAGCAGCCAAGATTTTGGCGTTCCAGATACGCAGTATTTT. Its translation: CASSQDFGVPDTQYF. The chain recombines TRBV14 with TRBJ2-3; no firm D call. In germline, CDR1 is SGHDN, CDR2 FVKESK. The length of the CDR3 is 15 residues. Trimming left V 0 bases short and J 4 bases short, with 11 bases between.

There are many counts of this clonotype. This rearrangement joins TRBV7-8 to TRBJ2-1, with D uncertain. The CDR3 loop spans 13 amino acids. The germline V gene has CDR1 SGHVS and CDR2 FQNEAQ. V dropped 2 bases and J dropped 3 bases, with 5 bases sitting between them. CDR3 DNA sequence: TGTGCCAGCAGCTTATCCGACTACAATGAGCAGTTCTTC. This codes for CASSLSDYNEQFF.

This clonotype was seen a handful of times. V is TRBV5-1 and J is TRBJ2-1, with D hard to call. This CDR3 comprises 14 residues. Germline V gene sequence: CDR1 SGHRS, CDR2 YFSETQ. V lost 1 base and J 1 base, leaving 6 bases between the germline ends. The CDR3 is CASSLPESYNEQFF. The DNA of the CDR3 is TGCGCCAGCAGCTTGCCAGAATCCTACAATGAGCAGTTCTTC.

This clonotype came up many times. The chain employs TRBV20-1 and TRBJ2-3, with 9 bases identical to TRBD2. The V and J ends lost 1 base and 8 bases, in that order; junction bases with no gene match: 7. Germline lookup yields CDR1 DFQATT and CDR2 SNEGSKA (reference sequence). The length of the CDR3 is 14 residues. The CDR3 region is CSARGLAGISTQYF. CDR3 DNA sequence: TGCAGTGCTAGAGGGCTAGCGGGAATTAGTACGCAGTATTTT.

This clonotype has only a few counts. This chain uses TRBV3-1 with TRBJ2-6, with TRBD1 matching over 8 bases. CDR1 and CDR2 (germline): LGHDT, YNNKEL (reference sequence). V lost 1 base, J lost 0 bases, and 11 bases stayed unmatched. This CDR3 region has 20 residues. CDR3 sequence (DNA): TGTGCCAGCAGCCAAGTCGCGGGACAGGCCTCTCCCTCTGGGGCCAACGTCCTGACTTTC. It encodes CASSQVAGQASPSGANVLTF.

This clonotype was found a few times. The V gene is TRBV19, the J gene TRBJ1-2, with D tentatively TRBD1 (5 bases). Germline V gene data show CDR1 as LNHDA and CDR2 as SQIVND (reference sequence). This CDR3 comprises 14 residues. V lost 6 bases and J 3 bases, leaving 14 bases between the germline ends. The CDR3 here is CASSSPGRDYGYTF. CDR3 bases: TGTGCCAGTAGCTCCCCCGGCAGGGACTATGGCTACACCTTC.

About this clonotype: The junction shows a germline mismatch at one end, possibly a read error. The chain combines TRBV7-6 with TRBJ2-7, with unresolved D. Germline assignment: CDR1 SGHVS and CDR2 FNYEAQ. The CDR3 length is 14 residues. Here the CDR3 DNA reads TGCGCCAGCAGCCAAGAACGGACGGATTACGAGCAGTACTTC. Translated: CASSQERTDYEQYF. The full variable domain, its missing parts supplied by reference TRBV7-6 and TRBJ2-7, is GAGVSQSPRYKVTKRGQDVALRCDPISGHVSLYWYRQALGQGPEFLTYFNYEAQQDKSGLPNDRFSAERPEGSISTLTIQRTEQRDSAMYRCASSQERTDYEQYFGPGTRLTVT.